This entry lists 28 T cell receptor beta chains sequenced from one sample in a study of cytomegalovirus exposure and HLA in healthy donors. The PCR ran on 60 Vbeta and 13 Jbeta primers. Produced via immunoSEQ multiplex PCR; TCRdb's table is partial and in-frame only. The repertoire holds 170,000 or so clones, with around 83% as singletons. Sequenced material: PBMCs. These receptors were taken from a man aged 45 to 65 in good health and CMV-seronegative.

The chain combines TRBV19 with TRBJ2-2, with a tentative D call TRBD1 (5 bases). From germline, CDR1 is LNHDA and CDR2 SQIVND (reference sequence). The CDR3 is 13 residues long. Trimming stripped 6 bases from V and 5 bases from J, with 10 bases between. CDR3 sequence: CASRPGRTGELFF. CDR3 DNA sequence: TGTGCCAGTAGGCCAGGGCGGACCGGGGAGCTGTTTTTT.

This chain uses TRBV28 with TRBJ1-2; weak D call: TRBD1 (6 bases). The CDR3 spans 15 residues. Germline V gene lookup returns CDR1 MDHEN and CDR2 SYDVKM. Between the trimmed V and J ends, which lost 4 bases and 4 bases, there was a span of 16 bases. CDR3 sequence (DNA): TGTGCCAGCAGTTCCTCCCCCAGGGGCCTCTATGGCTACACCTTC. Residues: CASSSSPRGLYGYTF.

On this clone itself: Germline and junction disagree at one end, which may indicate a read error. In nucleotides, the CDR3 is TGTGCCAGTAATATAGGACAGGGGAGGTATGAGCAGTTCTTC. Its translation is CASNIGQGRYEQFF. The rearrangement uses TRBV19 and TRBJ2-1; 9 bases fit TRBD1. The CDR3 totals 14 residues. Germline CDR1 reads LNHDA; CDR2 reads SQIVND (reference sequence).

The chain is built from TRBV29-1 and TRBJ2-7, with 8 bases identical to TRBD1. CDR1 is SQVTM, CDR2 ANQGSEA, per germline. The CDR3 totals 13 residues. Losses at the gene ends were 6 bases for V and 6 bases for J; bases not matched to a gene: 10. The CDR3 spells CSVEATGAVEQYF. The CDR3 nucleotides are TGCAGCGTCGAGGCGACAGGGGCGGTCGAGCAGTACTTC.

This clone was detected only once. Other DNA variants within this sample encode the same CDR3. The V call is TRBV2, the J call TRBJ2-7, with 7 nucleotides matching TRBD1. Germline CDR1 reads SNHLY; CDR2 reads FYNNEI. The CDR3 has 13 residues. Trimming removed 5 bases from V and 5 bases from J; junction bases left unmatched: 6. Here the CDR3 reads CASSNRQGHEQYF. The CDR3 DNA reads TGTGCCAGCAGTAACAGACAGGGCCACGAGCAGTACTTC.

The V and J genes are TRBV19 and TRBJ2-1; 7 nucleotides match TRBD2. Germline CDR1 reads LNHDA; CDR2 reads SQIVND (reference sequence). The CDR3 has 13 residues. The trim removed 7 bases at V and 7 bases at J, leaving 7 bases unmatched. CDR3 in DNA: TGTGCCAGTACTTTGAGGGAGGGTAATGAGCAGTTCTTC. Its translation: CASTLREGNEQFF.

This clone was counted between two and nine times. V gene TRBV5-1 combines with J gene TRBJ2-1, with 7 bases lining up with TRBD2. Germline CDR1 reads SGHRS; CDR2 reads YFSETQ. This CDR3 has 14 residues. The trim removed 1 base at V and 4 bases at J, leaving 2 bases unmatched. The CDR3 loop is CASSLTGGYNEQFF. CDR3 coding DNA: TGCGCCAGCAGCTTGACGGGGGGTTACAATGAGCAGTTCTTC.

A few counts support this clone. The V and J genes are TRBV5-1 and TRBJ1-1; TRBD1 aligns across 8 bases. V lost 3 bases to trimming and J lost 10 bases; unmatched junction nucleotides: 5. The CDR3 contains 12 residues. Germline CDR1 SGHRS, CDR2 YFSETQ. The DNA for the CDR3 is TGCGCCAGCAGCTCGGACAGGGTTTCAGCTTTCTTT. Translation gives CASSSDRVSAFF.

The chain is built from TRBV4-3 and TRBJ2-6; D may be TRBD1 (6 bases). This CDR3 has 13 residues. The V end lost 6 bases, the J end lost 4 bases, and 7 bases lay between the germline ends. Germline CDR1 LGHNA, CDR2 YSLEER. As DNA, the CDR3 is TGCGCCAGCAGAGGACAGGGGGCCAACGTCCTGACTTTC. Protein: CASRGQGANVLTF.

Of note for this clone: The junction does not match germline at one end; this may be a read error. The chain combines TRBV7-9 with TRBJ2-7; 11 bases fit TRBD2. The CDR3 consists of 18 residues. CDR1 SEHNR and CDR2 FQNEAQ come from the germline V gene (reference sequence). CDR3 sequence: CSSSSKRLTSGNSYEQYF. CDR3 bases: TGTTCCAGCAGCTCCAAAAGATTGACTAGCGGGAACTCCTACGAGCAGTACTTC.

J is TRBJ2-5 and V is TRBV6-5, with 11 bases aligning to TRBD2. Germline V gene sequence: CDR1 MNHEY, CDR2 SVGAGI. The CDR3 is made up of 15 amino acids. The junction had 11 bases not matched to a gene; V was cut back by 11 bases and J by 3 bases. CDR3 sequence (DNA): TGTGCCCGACCGTATAGCGGGGGGGTCAAAGAGACCCAGTACTTC. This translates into CARPYSGGVKETQYF.

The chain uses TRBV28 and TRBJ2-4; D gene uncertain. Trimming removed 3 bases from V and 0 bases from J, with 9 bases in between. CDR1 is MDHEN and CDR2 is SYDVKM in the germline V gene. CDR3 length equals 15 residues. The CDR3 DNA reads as TGTGCCAGCAGTTTCGTCCAACTAGCCAAAAACATTCAGTACTTC. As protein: CASSFVQLAKNIQYF.

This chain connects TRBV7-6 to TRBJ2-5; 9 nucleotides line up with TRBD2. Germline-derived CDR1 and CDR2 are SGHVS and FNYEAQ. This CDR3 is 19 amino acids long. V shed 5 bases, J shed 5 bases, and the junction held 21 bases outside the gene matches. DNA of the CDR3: TGTGCCAGCAGCCCGATTTTCCCTGGTGGTAGCGGGAGACGGGAGACCCAGTACTTC. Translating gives CASSPIFPGGSGRRETQYF.

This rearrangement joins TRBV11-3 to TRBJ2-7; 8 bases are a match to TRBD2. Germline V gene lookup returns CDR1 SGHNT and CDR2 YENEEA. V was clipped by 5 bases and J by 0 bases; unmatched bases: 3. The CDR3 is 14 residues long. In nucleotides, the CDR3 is TGTGCCAGCAGCCCCAGCGGGAGCTCCTACGAGCAGTACTTC. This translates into CASSPSGSSYEQYF.

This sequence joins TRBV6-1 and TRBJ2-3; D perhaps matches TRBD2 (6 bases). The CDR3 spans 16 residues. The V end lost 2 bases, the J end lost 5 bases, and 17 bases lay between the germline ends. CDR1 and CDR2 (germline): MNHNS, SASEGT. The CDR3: CASSERSGRLVDTQYF. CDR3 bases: TGTGCCAGCAGTGAAAGAAGCGGGCGTTTGGTAGATACGCAGTATTTT.

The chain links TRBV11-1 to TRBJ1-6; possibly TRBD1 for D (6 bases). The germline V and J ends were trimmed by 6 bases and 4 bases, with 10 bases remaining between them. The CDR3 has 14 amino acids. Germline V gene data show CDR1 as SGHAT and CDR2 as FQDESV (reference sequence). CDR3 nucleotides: TGTGCCAGCAGTTTGACAGGATATAATTCACCCCTCCACTTT. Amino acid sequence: CASSLTGYNSPLHF.

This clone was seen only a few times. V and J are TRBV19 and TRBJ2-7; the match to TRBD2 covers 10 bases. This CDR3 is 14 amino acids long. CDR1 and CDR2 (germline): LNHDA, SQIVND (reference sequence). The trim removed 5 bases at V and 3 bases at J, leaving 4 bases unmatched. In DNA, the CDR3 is TGTGCCAGTAGTCAAGCGGGAGGGCACTACGAGCAGTACTTC. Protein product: CASSQAGGHYEQYF.

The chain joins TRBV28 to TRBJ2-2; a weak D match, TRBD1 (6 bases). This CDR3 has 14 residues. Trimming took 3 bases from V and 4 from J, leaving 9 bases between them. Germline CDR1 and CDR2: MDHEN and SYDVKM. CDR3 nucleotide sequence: TGTGCCAGCAGTTTTGGGGGCGGCACCGGGGAGCTGTTTTTT. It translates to CASSFGGGTGELFF.

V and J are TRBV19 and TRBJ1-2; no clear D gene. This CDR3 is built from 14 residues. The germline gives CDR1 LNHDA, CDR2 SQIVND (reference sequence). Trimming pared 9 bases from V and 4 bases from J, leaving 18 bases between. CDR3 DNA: TGTGCCAGCAATCCAGCCAGAGGTCCCTATGGCTACACCTTC. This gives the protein CASNPARGPYGYTF. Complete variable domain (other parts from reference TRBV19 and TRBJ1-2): DGGITQSPKYLFRKEGQNVTLSCEQNLNHDAMYWYRQDPGQGLRLIYYSQIVNDFQKGDIAEGYSVSREKKESFPLTVTSAQKNPTAFYLCASNPARGPYGYTFGSGTRLTVV.

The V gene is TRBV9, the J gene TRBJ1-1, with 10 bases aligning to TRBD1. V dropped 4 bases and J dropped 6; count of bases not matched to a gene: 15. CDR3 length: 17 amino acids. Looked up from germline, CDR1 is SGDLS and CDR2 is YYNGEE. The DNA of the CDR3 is TGTGCCAGCAGCATAAACGACAGGGGGCTATTGGCGTCTGAAGCTTTCTTT. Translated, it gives CASSINDRGLLASEAFF.

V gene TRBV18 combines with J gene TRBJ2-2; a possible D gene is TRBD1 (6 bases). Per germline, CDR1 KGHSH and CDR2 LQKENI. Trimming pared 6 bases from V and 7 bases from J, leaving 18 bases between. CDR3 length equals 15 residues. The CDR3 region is CASSPQGTLNGELFF. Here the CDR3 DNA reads TGTGCCAGCTCTCCCCAGGGGACATTGAACGGGGAGCTGTTTTTT.

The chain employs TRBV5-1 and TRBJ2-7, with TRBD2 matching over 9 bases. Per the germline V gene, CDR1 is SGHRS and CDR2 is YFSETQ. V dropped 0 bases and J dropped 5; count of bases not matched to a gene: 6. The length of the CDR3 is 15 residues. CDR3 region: CASSLGGRALDEQYF. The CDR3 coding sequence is TGCGCCAGCAGCTTGGGCGGGAGGGCCCTCGACGAGCAGTACTTC.

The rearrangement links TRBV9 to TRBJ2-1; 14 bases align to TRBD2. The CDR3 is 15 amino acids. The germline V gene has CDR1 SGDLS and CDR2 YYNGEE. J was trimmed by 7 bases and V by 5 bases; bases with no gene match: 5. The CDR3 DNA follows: TGTGCCAGCAGACACGGGACTAGCGGGAGAAATGAGCAGTTCTTC. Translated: CASRHGTSGRNEQFF.

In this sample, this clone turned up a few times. The CDR3 DNA sequence: TGTGCCAGCAGTGGAGGAAGCAATCAGCCCCAGCATTTT. This gives the protein CASSGGSNQPQHF. V gene TRBV6-4 combines with J gene TRBJ1-5; D uncertain. CDR3 length: 13 residues. Germline V gene data show CDR1 as MRHNA and CDR2 as SNTAGT. Between the trimmed V and J ends, which lost 4 bases and 1 base, there was a span of 5 bases.

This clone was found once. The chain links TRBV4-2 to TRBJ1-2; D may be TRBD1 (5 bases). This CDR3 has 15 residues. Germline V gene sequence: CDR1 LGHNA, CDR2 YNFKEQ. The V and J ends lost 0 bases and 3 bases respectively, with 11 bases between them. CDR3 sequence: CASSQEAQGDYGYTF. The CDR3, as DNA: TGTGCCAGCAGCCAAGAGGCCCAGGGTGACTATGGCTACACCTTC.

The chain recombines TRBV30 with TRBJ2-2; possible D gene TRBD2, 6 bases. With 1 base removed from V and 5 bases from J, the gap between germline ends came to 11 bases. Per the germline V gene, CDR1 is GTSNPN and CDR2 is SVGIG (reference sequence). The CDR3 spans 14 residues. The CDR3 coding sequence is TGTGCCTGGAGTGAGGCAGGGAGGACCGGGGAGCTGTTTTTT. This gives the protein CAWSEAGRTGELFF.

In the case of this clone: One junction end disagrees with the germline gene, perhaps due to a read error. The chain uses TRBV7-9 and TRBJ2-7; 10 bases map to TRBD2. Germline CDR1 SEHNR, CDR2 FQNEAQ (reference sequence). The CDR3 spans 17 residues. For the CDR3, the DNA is TGTTCCAGCAGCCACCGACAGGGTCGGAGCGGGAGGGCCGAGCAGTACTTC. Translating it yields CSSSHRQGRSGRAEQYF.

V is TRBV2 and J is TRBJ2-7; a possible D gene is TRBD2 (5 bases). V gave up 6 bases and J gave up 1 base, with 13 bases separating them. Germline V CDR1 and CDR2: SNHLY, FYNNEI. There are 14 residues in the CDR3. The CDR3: CASRRERNSYEQYF. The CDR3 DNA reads TGTGCCAGCAGACGGGAAAGGAATTCCTACGAGCAGTACTTC.